The source of this T cell receptor (beta chain) is a study of graft-versus-host responses after intestinal transplantation. Across the study: Every one of the recipients received anti-thymocyte globulin induction and afterwards took tacrolimus and steroids for around 3 years. Findings and caveats of the study: The recipient marrow held GvH clones, and some of them showed up first in ileum or blood.

Measured with immunoSEQ multiplex PCR; TCRdb has only the in-frame clones, and not every one. The profile shows over 85,000 clones, around 93% of them singletons. As concerns this clone: Its antigen is currently unknown.

This CDR3 has 13 amino acids. Germline loops: CDR1 SQVTM, CDR2 ANQGSEA. With 1 base removed from V and 2 bases from J, the gap between germline ends came to 8 bases. This receptor was identified in a human donor who received an intestinal transplant. The chain is built from TRBV29-1 and TRBJ2-5, with D maybe TRBD2 (5 bases). The sample in question was unstimulated CD8+ T cells sorted from spleen or lymph node cells, obtained before intestinal transplant. DNA of the CDR3: TGCAGCGTTGAAGGGCGGACTCAAGAGACCCAGTACTTC. Translating gives CSVEGRTQETQYF.